The rows below give T cell receptor beta chains drawn from one sample of a study of shared clonotypes between healthy human individuals. Sequencing was performed with immunoSEQ multiplex PCR; in TCRdb, only in-frame clones are kept and a portion is missing. Of over a million clones in the sample, around 97% are singletons; the top ten hold about 1%. Sample: naive CD4+ T cells sorted from blood. These receptors originate from a man under 40 in good health. The conserved cysteine and the conserved F or W are not part of the CDR3 here. The order of the fields is J gene, V gene, CDR3 protein.

j_call: TRBJ2-7
v_call: TRBV28
cdr3_aa: ASSFSSGSSYEQY

j_call: TRBJ2-7
v_call: TRBV19
cdr3_aa: ASSISSGRWYEQY

j_call: TRBJ1-3
v_call: TRBV7-2
cdr3_aa: ASSLGPGNSGNTIY

j_call: TRBJ2-1
v_call: TRBV9
cdr3_aa: ASSPQGASSYNEQF

j_call: TRBJ2-1
v_call: TRBV4-3
cdr3_aa: ASSLSGYDNEQF

j_call: TRBJ1-1
v_call: TRBV27
cdr3_aa: ASKSYRYGEAF

j_call: TRBJ2-2
v_call: TRBV28
cdr3_aa: ASTVQGTGELF

j_call: TRBJ1-1
v_call: TRBV5-1
cdr3_aa: ASSLGQGRGTEAF

j_call: TRBJ1-5
v_call: TRBV10-3
cdr3_aa: AISLSGGNQPQH

j_call: TRBJ2-2
v_call: TRBV29-1
cdr3_aa: SASSGRGELF

j_call: TRBJ2-2
v_call: TRBV27
cdr3_aa: ASSLRGVAGRYTGELF

j_call: TRBJ2-5
v_call: TRBV7-9
cdr3_aa: ASRPVSTSQETQY

j_call: TRBJ2-7
v_call: TRBV5-5
cdr3_aa: ASSLALPPVDYEQY

j_call: TRBJ2-7
v_call: TRBV19
cdr3_aa: ASSTGNSYEQY

j_call: TRBJ2-1
v_call: TRBV2
cdr3_aa: ASSVWDPLRNEQF

j_call: TRBJ2-1
v_call: TRBV15
cdr3_aa: ATSRDRTGISNEQF

j_call: TRBJ1-2
v_call: TRBV7-9
cdr3_aa: ASSHGQSNYGYT

j_call: TRBJ2-1
v_call: TRBV10-1
cdr3_aa: ASSESKAGFHNEQF

j_call: TRBJ2-1
v_call: TRBV6-4
cdr3_aa: ASSDSPFGGRPHNEQF

j_call: TRBJ2-7
v_call: TRBV18
cdr3_aa: ASSPGQVTYEQY

j_call: TRBJ2-3
v_call: TRBV5-4
cdr3_aa: ASSLLGRDSTNTQY

j_call: TRBJ2-2
v_call: TRBV28
cdr3_aa: ASLTVGGSGAGELF

j_call: TRBJ2-1
v_call: TRBV2
cdr3_aa: ARLDYNEQF

j_call: TRBJ2-5
v_call: TRBV7-6
cdr3_aa: ASSLGSGAQETQY

j_call: TRBJ1-1
v_call: TRBV10-1
cdr3_aa: ASSPGTMNTEAF

j_call: TRBJ1-2
v_call: TRBV28
cdr3_aa: ASYQAGTPSGYT

j_call: TRBJ2-7
v_call: TRBV5-4
cdr3_aa: ASSLRGLSSYEQY

j_call: TRBJ2-3
v_call: TRBV27
cdr3_aa: ASSFKRSALVTDTQY

j_call: TRBJ2-2
v_call: TRBV10-3
cdr3_aa: AIRGTSGNGGELF

j_call: TRBJ2-1
v_call: TRBV5-1
cdr3_aa: ASSLGSGRVLGNEQF

j_call: TRBJ1-2
v_call: TRBV10-3
cdr3_aa: AISDPTVNYGYT

j_call: TRBJ2-7
v_call: TRBV6-1
cdr3_aa: ASGRGLGYEQY

j_call: TRBJ2-1
v_call: TRBV5-4
cdr3_aa: ASSSTGGGNEQF

j_call: TRBJ2-1
v_call: TRBV11-1
cdr3_aa: ASSTQGYEQF

j_call: TRBJ2-1
v_call: TRBV29-1
cdr3_aa: SGLGASGYTREQF

j_call: TRBJ1-2
v_call: TRBV18
cdr3_aa: ASSPTGTLTNYGYT

j_call: TRBJ2-1
v_call: TRBV10-3
cdr3_aa: AISELAGGYNEQF

j_call: TRBJ1-4
v_call: TRBV5-1
cdr3_aa: ASSSPGNGVEKLF

j_call: TRBJ1-2
v_call: TRBV7-2
cdr3_aa: ASRPGLLGYT

j_call: TRBJ2-5
v_call: TRBV14
cdr3_aa: ASSQLGYQETQY

j_call: TRBJ2-3
v_call: TRBV14
cdr3_aa: ASSQDLRGADTQY

j_call: TRBJ2-3
v_call: TRBV4-1
cdr3_aa: ASSPTGASTDTQY

j_call: TRBJ2-4
v_call: TRBV15
cdr3_aa: ATSPRTGSNGYIQY

j_call: TRBJ2-1
v_call: TRBV6-1
cdr3_aa: ASSGGLVYNEQF

j_call: TRBJ2-7
v_call: TRBV29-1
cdr3_aa: SVSKHGLEEQY

j_call: TRBJ2-7
v_call: TRBV10-3
cdr3_aa: ASRTGGASEQY

j_call: TRBJ2-5
v_call: TRBV30
cdr3_aa: AWSAYVGQSQETQY

j_call: TRBJ1-5
v_call: TRBV28
cdr3_aa: ASSLGQASNQPQH